The rows below give T cell receptor beta chains drawn from one sample of a study of CD8 T cells in ankylosing spondylitis. TCRdb passed the 5' RACE reads through MiXCR, listing each CDR3 protein once. In the table there are around 770,000 distinct CDR3 sequences, 15% to 20% of which are singletons. The sample was blood, either unsorted or a sorted T cell fraction (not recorded which). The receptor set was obtained from a male donor with ankylosing spondylitis. Both conserved end residues are part of each CDR3. D genes are given only for firm matches.

D gene	J gene	V gene	CDR3 protein
.	TRBJ2-7	TRBV7-9	CASSGGIIYEQYF
TRBD1	TRBJ2-7	TRBV29-1	CSVEEGGTGDYEQYF
.	TRBJ2-4	TRBV18	CASSPPFRGLAKNIQYF
TRBD1	TRBJ2-7	TRBV29-1	CSVAQTGGSDEQYF
.	TRBJ2-7	TRBV12-3/TRBV12-4	CASSYSPREQYF
TRBD1	TRBJ2-5	TRBV6-2/TRBV6-3	CASGKRQGQETQYF
TRBD1	TRBJ1-4	TRBV20-1	CSAGTGVTNEKLFF
TRBD1	TRBJ2-5	TRBV5-4	CASSPKTGEETQYF
.	TRBJ1-2	TRBV12-3/TRBV12-4	CASSFGVTYGYTF
.	TRBJ2-6	TRBV5-1	CASSLEGSAGANVLTF
.	TRBJ2-5	TRBV12-3/TRBV12-4	CASSLVPTGETQYF
.	TRBJ1-5	TRBV4-2	CASSQDPHSNQPQHF
.	TRBJ2-3	TRBV6-2/TRBV6-3	CASSYVSNTDTQYF
TRBD2	TRBJ2-3	TRBV11-3	CASSLDPTSGGDGTQYF
.	TRBJ1-4	TRBV6-5	CASSYGGTNEKLFF
.	TRBJ2-2	TRBV9	CASSVAWELGRLGELFF
TRBD2	TRBJ2-7	TRBV6-1	CASSEMAVGGYEQYF
.	TRBJ1-2	TRBV5-5	CASSFVVAGLYGYTF
.	TRBJ1-2	TRBV12-3/TRBV12-4	CASSGPSRQLNYGYTF
.	TRBJ2-7	TRBV10-3	CAISVGYEQYF
.	TRBJ2-1	TRBV30	CAWSAYYVNEQFF
TRBD2	TRBJ2-3	TRBV27	CASSVGTSGGDTQYF
TRBD1	TRBJ2-7	TRBV9	CASSKRQGAPNEQYF